This record looks at one TCR beta chain sequence and its context. What it binds is not known. The CDR3 has 16 residues. From germline, CDR1 is DFQATT and CDR2 SNEGSKA (reference sequence). Trimming pared 6 bases from V and 2 bases from J, leaving 20 bases between. Preparation of the TCRbeta library involved a method that used unique molecular identifiers. MiXCR, applied by TCRdb to the PCR reads, yields one record per CDR3 protein. The sample holds hundreds of thousands of distinct CDR3 sequences, roughly 15% seen once. The data originate from a study of T-cell reconstitution after alpha-beta-depleted transplantation in children. Study observations and caveats: Several hundred rapidly expanded clones from non-depleted graft cells reportedly supplied alpha-beta T cells about two months post-transplant. It was surviving recipient T cells and thymic progenitors that gave some patients high TCRbeta diversity at day 60.

The sequenced sample was PBMCs, mostly from graft donor cells, obtained 360 days after TCRalphabeta/CD19-depleted stem cell transplant. This receptor was taken from a male patient under 10 years old who had a stem cell transplant for acute lymphoblastic leukemia, so the T cells may come from the graft donor. The chain employs TRBV20-1 and TRBJ1-5; D unclear. CDR3 sequence (DNA): TGCAGTGCCGCACTTAGCTTTGGGCCGGGCAATCAGCCCCAGCATTTT. Protein sequence: CSAALSFGPGNQPQHF.